The subject of this entry is one TCR beta chain. Antigen unknown. Generated by immunoSEQ multiplex PCR, the TCRdb table keeps only in-frame clones and is missing some. The profile shows some 150,000 clones, roughly 93% of them singletons. The sample is drawn from a study of T cell responses to AZD1222 COVID-19 vaccine. The study's findings and limits: Nearly half of unique spike-specific TCRs reportedly avoided B.1.351 and B.1.1.7 mutated regions. Spike as a whole was targeted by vaccine-associated CD4 TCRs, dominant at 160-218 and 743-854. All repertoire sampling was performed exclusively after the peak T cell response.

This CDR3 region has 17 residues. Germline lookup yields CDR1 MNHEY and CDR2 SVGEGT. J was trimmed by 2 bases and V by 2 bases; bases with no gene match: 8. This receptor was identified in an adult in good health. The sequencing used peripheral blood, collected on day 0 of MenACWY control vaccination. The V call is TRBV6-2 or TRBV6-3, the J call TRBJ2-3; TRBD2 agrees at 9 bases. For the CDR3, the DNA is TGTGCCAGCAGTTACCCGACTGGCGGGGGGGACACAGATACGCAGTATTTT. Its protein is CASSYPTGGGDTDTQYF.